This TCR beta chain was sequenced for a study of blood T cell repertoires in COVID-19. Clones were read by immunoSEQ multiplex PCR, and TCRdb kept only the in-frame ones, dropping some. The sample gives fewer than 300,000 clones, about 89% of which show up once; about 2% is in the top ten. CDR3 length: 13 amino acids. V was pared by 6 bases and J by 6 bases, with 12 bases between. Germline CDR1 and CDR2: MDHEN and SYDVKM. The sequencing input was peripheral blood. V usage is TRBV28 and J usage is TRBJ1-5, with D perhaps matching TRBD1 (5 bases). The sequence was collected from a woman aged 25 to 39 with COVID-19, enrolled during active disease. The CDR3 nucleotides read TGTGCCAGCAGCCGTGGGGCTATTCAGCCCCAGCATTTT. Encoded protein: CASSRGAIQPQHF.